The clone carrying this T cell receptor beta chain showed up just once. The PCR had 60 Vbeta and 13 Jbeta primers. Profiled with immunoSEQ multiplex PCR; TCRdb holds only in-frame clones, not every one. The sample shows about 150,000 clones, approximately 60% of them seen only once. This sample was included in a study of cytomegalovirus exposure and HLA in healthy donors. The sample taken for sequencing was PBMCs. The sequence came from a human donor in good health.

This CDR3 reads CASPPLTSGSYEQYF. In DNA, the CDR3 is TGTGCCAGCCCCCCCCTGACTAGCGGGAGCTACGAGCAGTACTTC. The rearrangement uses TRBV6-1 and TRBJ2-7, with 12 nucleotides matching TRBD2. V lost 8 bases, J lost 3 bases, and 8 bases stayed unmatched. Germline V gene sequence: CDR1 MNHNS, CDR2 SASEGT. The CDR3 is made up of 15 amino acids.